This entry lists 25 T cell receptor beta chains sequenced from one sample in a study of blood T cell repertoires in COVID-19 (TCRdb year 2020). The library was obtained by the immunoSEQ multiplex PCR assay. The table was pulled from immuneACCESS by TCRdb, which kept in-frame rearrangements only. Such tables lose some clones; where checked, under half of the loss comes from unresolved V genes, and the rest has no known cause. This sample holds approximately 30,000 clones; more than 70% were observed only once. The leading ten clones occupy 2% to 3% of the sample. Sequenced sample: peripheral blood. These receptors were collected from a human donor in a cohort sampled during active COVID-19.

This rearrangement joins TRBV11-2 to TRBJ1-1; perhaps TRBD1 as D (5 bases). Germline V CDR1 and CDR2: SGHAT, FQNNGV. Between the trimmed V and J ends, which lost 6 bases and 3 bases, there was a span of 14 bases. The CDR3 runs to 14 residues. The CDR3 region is CASSLWGGDTEAFF. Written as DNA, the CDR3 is TGTGCCAGCAGTCTCTGGGGGGGGGACACTGAAGCTTTCTTT.

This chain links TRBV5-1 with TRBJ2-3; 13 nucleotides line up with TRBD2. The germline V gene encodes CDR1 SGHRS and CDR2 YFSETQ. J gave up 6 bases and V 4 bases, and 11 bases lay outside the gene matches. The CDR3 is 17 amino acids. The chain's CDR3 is CASSQSSGTSGVDTQYF. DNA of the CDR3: TGCGCCAGCAGCCAAAGTTCCGGGACTAGCGGGGTGGATACGCAGTATTTT.

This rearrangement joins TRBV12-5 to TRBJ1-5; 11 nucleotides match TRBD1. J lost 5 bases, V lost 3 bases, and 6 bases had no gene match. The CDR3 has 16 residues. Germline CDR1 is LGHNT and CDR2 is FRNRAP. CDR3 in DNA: TGTGCTAGTGGTTTACGTGGACAGGGGGCTGATCAGCCCCAGCATTTT. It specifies CASGLRGQGADQPQHF.

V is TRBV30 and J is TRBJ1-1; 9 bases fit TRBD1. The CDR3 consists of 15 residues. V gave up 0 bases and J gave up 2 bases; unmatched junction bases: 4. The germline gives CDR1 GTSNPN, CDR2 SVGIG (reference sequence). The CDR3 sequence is CAWSVLGQGNTEAFF. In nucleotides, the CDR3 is TGTGCCTGGAGTGTACTGGGACAGGGCAACACTGAAGCTTTCTTT.

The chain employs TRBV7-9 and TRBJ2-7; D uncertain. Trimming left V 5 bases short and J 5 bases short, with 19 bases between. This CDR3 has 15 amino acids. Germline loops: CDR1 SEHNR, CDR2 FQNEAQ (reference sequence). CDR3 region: CASSESGPRPDEQYF. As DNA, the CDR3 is TGTGCCAGCAGCGAGAGTGGGCCGCGTCCCGACGAGCAGTACTTC.

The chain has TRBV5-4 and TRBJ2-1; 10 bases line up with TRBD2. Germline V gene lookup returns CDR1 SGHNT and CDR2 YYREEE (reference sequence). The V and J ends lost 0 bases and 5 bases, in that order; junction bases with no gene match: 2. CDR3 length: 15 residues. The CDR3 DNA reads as TGTGCCAGCAGCTTGGAACTAGCGGGGAACAATGAGCAGTTCTTC. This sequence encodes CASSLELAGNNEQFF.

Here the CDR3 DNA reads TGTGCCAGCAGCCCAAGGATCCGGGACAGGGGTCAGTACGAGCAGTACTTC. The encoded protein is CASSPRIRDRGQYEQYF. The chain is built from TRBV9 and TRBJ2-7; TRBD1 matches at 10 bases. Trimming took 4 bases from V and 4 from J; bases not matched to a gene: 14. This CDR3 comprises 17 residues. The germline V gene encodes CDR1 SGDLS and CDR2 YYNGEE. Drawing the rest from reference TRBV9 and TRBJ2-7, the complete variable domain is DSGVTQTPKHLITATGQRVTLRCSPRSGDLSVYWYQQSLDQGLQFLIQYYNGEERAKGNILERFSAQQFPDLHSELNLSSLELGDSALYFCASSPRIRDRGQYEQYFGPGTRLTVT.

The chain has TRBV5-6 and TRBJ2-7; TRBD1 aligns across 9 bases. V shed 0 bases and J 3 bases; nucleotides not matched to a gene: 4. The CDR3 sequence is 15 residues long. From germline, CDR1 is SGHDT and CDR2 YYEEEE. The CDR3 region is CASSLDGQGFYEQYF. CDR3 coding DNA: TGTGCCAGCAGCTTGGACGGACAGGGGTTCTACGAGCAGTACTTC.

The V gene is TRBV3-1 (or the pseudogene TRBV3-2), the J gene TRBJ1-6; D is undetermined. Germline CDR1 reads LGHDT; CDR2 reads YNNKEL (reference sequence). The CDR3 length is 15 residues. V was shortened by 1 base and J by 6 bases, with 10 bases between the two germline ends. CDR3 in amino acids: CASSQVQAGNSPLHF. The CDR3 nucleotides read TGTGCCAGCAGCCAAGTCCAGGCAGGTAATTCACCCCTCCACTTT.

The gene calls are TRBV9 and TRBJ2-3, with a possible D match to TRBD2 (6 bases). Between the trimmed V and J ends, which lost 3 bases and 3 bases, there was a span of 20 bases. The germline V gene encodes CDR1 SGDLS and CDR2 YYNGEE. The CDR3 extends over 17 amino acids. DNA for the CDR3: TGTGCCAGCAGCGCAACCTCTAGCTCCGGGGGTACAGATACGCAGTATTTT. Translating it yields CASSATSSSGGTDTQYF.

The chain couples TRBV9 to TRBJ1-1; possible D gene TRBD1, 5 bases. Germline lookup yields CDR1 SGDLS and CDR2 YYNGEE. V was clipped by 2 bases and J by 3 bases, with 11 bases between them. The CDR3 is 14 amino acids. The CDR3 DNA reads TGTGCCAGCAGCGTTTCCCCGGGGGACACTGAAGCTTTCTTT. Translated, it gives CASSVSPGDTEAFF.

The CDR3 DNA reads TGTGCCAGCAGCCCCAGACTCCTCTCCCATGAGCAGTTCTTC. It specifies CASSPRLLSHEQFF. V is TRBV9 and J is TRBJ2-1; D not certain. V gave up 4 bases and J gave up 8 bases, with 16 bases separating them. The CDR3 runs to 14 residues. Germline-derived CDR1 and CDR2 are SGDLS and YYNGEE. Looking up the rest from reference TRBV9 and TRBJ2-1 gives the full variable domain: DSGVTQTPKHLITATGQRVTLRCSPRSGDLSVYWYQQSLDQGLQFLIQYYNGEERAKGNILERFSAQQFPDLHSELNLSSLELGDSALYFCASSPRLLSHEQFFGPGTRLTVL.

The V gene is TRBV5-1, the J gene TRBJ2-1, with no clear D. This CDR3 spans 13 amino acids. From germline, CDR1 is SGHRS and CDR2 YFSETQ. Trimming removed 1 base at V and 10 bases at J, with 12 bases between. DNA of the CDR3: TGCGCCAGCAGCTTGTCACTAATAGACGAGCAGTTCTTC. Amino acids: CASSLSLIDEQFF.

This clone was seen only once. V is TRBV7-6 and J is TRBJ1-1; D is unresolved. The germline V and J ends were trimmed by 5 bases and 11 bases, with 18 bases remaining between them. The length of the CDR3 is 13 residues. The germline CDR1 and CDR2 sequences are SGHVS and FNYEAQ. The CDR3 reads CASSPSGAYSAFF. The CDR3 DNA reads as TGTGCCAGCAGCCCCTCGGGAGCTTATTCGGCTTTCTTT.

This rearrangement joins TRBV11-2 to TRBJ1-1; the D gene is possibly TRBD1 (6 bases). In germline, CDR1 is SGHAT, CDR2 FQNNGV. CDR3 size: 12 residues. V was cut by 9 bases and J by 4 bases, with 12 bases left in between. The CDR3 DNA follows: TGTGCCAGTCTGCAGGGGACCACTGAAGCTTTCTTT. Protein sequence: CASLQGTTEAFF.

The CDR3 bases are TGTGCCAGCAGTTACTCCAAGCAGGGATGTTCCTACGAGCAGTACTTC. Translated: CASSYSKQGCSYEQYF. The rearrangement joins TRBV6-7 to TRBJ2-7; a possible D gene is TRBD1 (5 bases). TRBV6-7 is annotated as an ORF whose role is uncertain. V was clipped by 0 bases and J by 1 base, with 13 bases between them. The CDR3 runs to 16 residues.

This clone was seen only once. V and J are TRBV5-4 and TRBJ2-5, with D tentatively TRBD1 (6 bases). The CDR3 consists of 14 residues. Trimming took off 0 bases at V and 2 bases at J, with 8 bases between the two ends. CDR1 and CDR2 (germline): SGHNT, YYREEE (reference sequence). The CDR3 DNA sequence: TGTGCCAGCAGCTTGGAGACAGGTCAAGAGACCCAGTACTTC. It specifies CASSLETGQETQYF.

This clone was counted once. This CDR3 reads CASTQRGGAVGEQYF. CDR3 bases: TGTGCCAGCACCCAAAGAGGGGGCGCGGTGGGGGAGCAGTACTTC. The chain joins TRBV7-8 to TRBJ2-7; TRBD1 aligns across 7 bases. CDR1 is SGHVS and CDR2 is FQNEAQ in the germline V gene. The CDR3 spans 15 residues. The ends lost 7 bases at V and 7 bases at J; junction bases unmatched: 16.

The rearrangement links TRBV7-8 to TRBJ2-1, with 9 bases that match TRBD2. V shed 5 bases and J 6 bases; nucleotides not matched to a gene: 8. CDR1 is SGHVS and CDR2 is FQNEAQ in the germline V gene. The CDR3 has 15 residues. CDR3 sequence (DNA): TGTGCCAGCAGCCAGACTAGCGGTCAAGCCAATGAGCAGTTCTTC. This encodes CASSQTSGQANEQFF.

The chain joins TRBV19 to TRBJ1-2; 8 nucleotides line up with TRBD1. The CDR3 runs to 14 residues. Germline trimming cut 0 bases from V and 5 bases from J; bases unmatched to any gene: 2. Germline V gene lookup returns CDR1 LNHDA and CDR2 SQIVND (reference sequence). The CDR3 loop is CASSIDRGHYGYTF. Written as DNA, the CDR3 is TGTGCCAGTAGTATAGACAGGGGGCATTATGGCTACACCTTC.

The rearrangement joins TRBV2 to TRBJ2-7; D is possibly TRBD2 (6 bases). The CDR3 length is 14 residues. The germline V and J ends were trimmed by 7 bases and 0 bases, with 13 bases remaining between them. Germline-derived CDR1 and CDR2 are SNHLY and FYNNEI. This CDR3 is CASTSSALSYEQYF. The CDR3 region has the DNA TGTGCCAGCACTTCTAGCGCACTCTCCTACGAGCAGTACTTC.

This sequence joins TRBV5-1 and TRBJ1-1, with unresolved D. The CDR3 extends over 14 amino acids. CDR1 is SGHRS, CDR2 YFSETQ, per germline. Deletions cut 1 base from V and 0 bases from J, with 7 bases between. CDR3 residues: CASSLSYVNTEAFF. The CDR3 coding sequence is TGCGCCAGCAGCTTGTCGTATGTGAACACTGAAGCTTTCTTT.

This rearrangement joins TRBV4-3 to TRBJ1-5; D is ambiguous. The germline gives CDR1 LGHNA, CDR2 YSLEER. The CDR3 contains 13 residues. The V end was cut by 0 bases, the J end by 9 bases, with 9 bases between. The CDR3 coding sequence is TGCGCCAGCAGCCAAGATTTCCGGTGGCCCCAGCATTTT. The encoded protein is CASSQDFRWPQHF.

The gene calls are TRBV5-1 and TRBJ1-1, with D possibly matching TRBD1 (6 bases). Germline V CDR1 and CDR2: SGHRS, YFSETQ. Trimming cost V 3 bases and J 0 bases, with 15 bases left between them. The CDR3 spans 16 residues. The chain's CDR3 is CASSSQGHEMNTEAFF. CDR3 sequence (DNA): TGCGCCAGCAGCTCGCAGGGACACGAAATGAACACTGAAGCTTTCTTT.

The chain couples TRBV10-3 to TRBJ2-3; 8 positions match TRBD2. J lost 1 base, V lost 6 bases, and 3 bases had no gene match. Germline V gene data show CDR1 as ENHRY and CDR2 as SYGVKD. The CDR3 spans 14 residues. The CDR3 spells CAISELAGTDTQYF. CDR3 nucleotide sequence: TGTGCCATCAGCGAACTAGCGGGCACAGATACGCAGTATTTT.